This T cell receptor (beta chain) came from a study of memory CD8 T cells in hepatitis C reinfection. Trimming removed 1 base at V and 0 bases at J, with 9 bases between. The CDR3 runs 15 residues. Germline CDR1 is LNHDA and CDR2 is SQIVND (reference sequence). The protocol was immunoSEQ multiplex PCR, while the TCRdb copy is restricted to in-frame clones and leaves out a portion. The sample includes 55 to 70 clones. By sample fraction, this clone is hyperexpanded. This sample's time point: peak reinfection, 3 to 8 weeks after reinfection detection. Sorted cells were sequenced directly ex vivo without any in vitro expansion.

The sequence derives from a man aged 35 to 55 with hepatitis C virus infection. The rearrangement joins TRBV19 to TRBJ1-1, with D possibly matching TRBD1 (5 bases). Material: HCV tetramer-positive CD8+ T cells sorted from blood. In nucleotides, the CDR3 is TGTGCCAGTAGTATAGTAGGACACTTGAACACTGAAGCTTTCTTT. Protein product: CASSIVGHLNTEAFF.